This TCR beta chain emerged from a study of CD8 T cells in Susac syndrome. Sequencing of TCR beta was undertaken in CD8+ and CD4+ T cells derived from blood. The CD8+ and CD4+ T cells were negatively isolated, with the TEMRA cells enriched by FACS. Study findings and constraints: The authors acknowledged that the study's TCR sequencing and HLA analysis involved relatively few individuals.

V dropped 0 bases and J dropped 11 bases, with 14 bases sitting between them. The CDR3 spans 13 residues. Germline V CDR1 and CDR2: SQVTM, ANQGSEA. Details on this clonotype: The antigen is not known.

The RNA input was about 0.5 to 1 ug, and it was reverse transcribed with random hexamers. The method of amplification for TCR beta CDR3 was immunoSEQ multiplex PCR, covering 54 Vbeta and 13 Jbeta. TCRdb processed the immunoSEQ multiplex PCR reads anew with MiXCR; each CDR3 protein has one entry. The data contain 150,000 to 200,000 distinct CDR3 sequences, about 95% of them seen just once; the ten biggest clones take up 0.085% to 0.12%. The source is a human donor in good health. The gene calls are TRBV29-1 and TRBJ2-1, with D perhaps TRBD1 or TRBD2 (5 bases each). Sequenced sample: CD4+ T cells from PBMCs. CDR3: CSVEDQVGTQQFF. DNA for the CDR3: TGCAGCGTTGAAGATCAGGTGGGGACCCAGCAGTTCTTC.